A selection of T cell receptor beta chains follows, all from one sample in a study of blood T cell repertoires in COVID-19. Clones were sequenced by immunoSEQ multiplex PCR, and TCRdb holds only the in-frame ones, with some missing. In the table there are 280,000 or so clones, approximately 85% of which are singletons. The specimen sequenced was PBMCs or T cells enriched from blood (not recorded which). These receptors came from a young man who had recovered from COVID-19. Each CDR3 is given with its conserved first and last residue. Size tells how often a clone was seen (once, few, many) or the class of an expanded clone, and some rows leave it out.

abundance: -
v_gene: TRBV5-1
j_gene: TRBJ1-2
CDR3aa: CASSSGQGVTDGYTF

abundance: -
v_gene: TRBV12-3/TRBV12-4
j_gene: TRBJ1-6
CDR3aa: CASTKEKNSPLHF

abundance: -
v_gene: TRBV2
j_gene: TRBJ1-6
CDR3aa: CASRPTDRDSPLHF

abundance: few
v_gene: TRBV9
j_gene: TRBJ1-2
CDR3aa: CASSPTETNYGYTF

abundance: -
v_gene: TRBV5-1
j_gene: TRBJ1-1
CDR3aa: CASSLAQGGTEAFF

abundance: once
v_gene: TRBV19
j_gene: TRBJ1-1
CDR3aa: CASTQEGNGNTEAFF

abundance: few
v_gene: TRBV24-1
j_gene: TRBJ2-2
CDR3aa: CATSDPGQGTAGELFF

abundance: -
v_gene: TRBV6-5
j_gene: TRBJ2-2
CDR3aa: CASNPTVNTGELFF

abundance: few
v_gene: TRBV3-1/TRBV3-2
j_gene: TRBJ1-2
CDR3aa: CASSQGARGNYGYTF

abundance: -
v_gene: TRBV19
j_gene: TRBJ1-2
CDR3aa: CASSIALGQFWLLNYGYTF

abundance: -
v_gene: TRBV3-1/TRBV3-2
j_gene: TRBJ1-1
CDR3aa: CASSRTGTGGEAFF

abundance: few
v_gene: TRBV3-1/TRBV3-2
j_gene: TRBJ1-3
CDR3aa: CASSPTGVGNTIYF

abundance: -
v_gene: TRBV5-5
j_gene: TRBJ2-7
CDR3aa: CASSFTPAGGHEQYF

abundance: -
v_gene: TRBV15
j_gene: TRBJ2-3
CDR3aa: CATRSTGLHTDTQYF

abundance: once
v_gene: TRBV9
j_gene: TRBJ2-3
CDR3aa: CASSPSHSGTDTQYF

abundance: -
v_gene: TRBV7-2
j_gene: TRBJ2-2
CDR3aa: CASSLIRGGTGELFF

abundance: -
v_gene: TRBV6-5
j_gene: TRBJ1-2
CDR3aa: CASRRYRTDYGYTF

abundance: -
v_gene: TRBV7-9
j_gene: TRBJ2-3
CDR3aa: CASSLKGSAGGTSTDTQYF

abundance: -
v_gene: TRBV29-1
j_gene: TRBJ2-7
CDR3aa: CSVVDSGHEQYF

abundance: -
v_gene: TRBV29-1
j_gene: TRBJ2-5
CDR3aa: CSGGRGGREETQYF

abundance: -
v_gene: TRBV7-2
j_gene: TRBJ1-2
CDR3aa: CASSFDRNYGYTF

abundance: -
v_gene: TRBV19
j_gene: TRBJ1-3
CDR3aa: CASSLTGTLSGNTIYF

abundance: -
v_gene: TRBV14
j_gene: TRBJ2-1
CDR3aa: CASRHTGSSYNEQFF

abundance: -
v_gene: TRBV5-1
j_gene: TRBJ1-2
CDR3aa: CASSLGNTGGDGYTF

abundance: -
v_gene: TRBV2
j_gene: TRBJ1-2
CDR3aa: CASTAGRGRYGYTF

abundance: -
v_gene: TRBV9
j_gene: TRBJ1-4
CDR3aa: CASSVGQGSEKLFF

abundance: -
v_gene: TRBV5-1
j_gene: TRBJ1-2
CDR3aa: CASTQGNRGLGGYTF

abundance: -
v_gene: TRBV29-1
j_gene: TRBJ1-1
CDR3aa: CSVLFRGEPEAFF

abundance: once
v_gene: TRBV4-3
j_gene: TRBJ1-6
CDR3aa: CASSQERGGNSPLHF

abundance: -
v_gene: TRBV19
j_gene: TRBJ1-1
CDR3aa: CASSIEDRGRTEAFF

abundance: few
v_gene: TRBV9
j_gene: TRBJ1-5
CDR3aa: CASSAGLNQPQHF

abundance: -
v_gene: TRBV6-1
j_gene: TRBJ1-3
CDR3aa: CASSERRGSGNTIYF

abundance: -
v_gene: TRBV4-2
j_gene: TRBJ2-7
CDR3aa: CASSPWEFYEQYF

abundance: -
v_gene: TRBV29-1
j_gene: TRBJ1-1
CDR3aa: CSVAAARADGTEAFF

abundance: -
v_gene: TRBV7-9
j_gene: TRBJ2-3
CDR3aa: CASSLGGDYTDTQYF

abundance: -
v_gene: TRBV6-4
j_gene: TRBJ2-1
CDR3aa: CASSEGQGSYNEQFF

abundance: -
v_gene: TRBV7-9
j_gene: TRBJ1-3
CDR3aa: CASSLSIRGNTIYF

abundance: -
v_gene: TRBV7-3
j_gene: TRBJ1-1
CDR3aa: CASSPGWQALNTEAFF

abundance: -
v_gene: TRBV5-8
j_gene: TRBJ1-2
CDR3aa: CASSLRSGGRYGYTF

abundance: -
v_gene: TRBV6-5
j_gene: TRBJ2-7
CDR3aa: CASNDPTGSYEQYF

abundance: -
v_gene: TRBV4-2
j_gene: TRBJ1-1
CDR3aa: CASSQELSLDTEAFF

abundance: -
v_gene: TRBV11-2
j_gene: TRBJ1-1
CDR3aa: CASSLGAGGGRAFF

abundance: -
v_gene: TRBV10-1
j_gene: TRBJ2-2
CDR3aa: CASKDRRNTGELFF

abundance: once
v_gene: TRBV7-6
j_gene: TRBJ1-6
CDR3aa: CASSQTGASSPLHF

abundance: -
v_gene: TRBV2
j_gene: TRBJ1-1
CDR3aa: CASTGTEAFF

abundance: -
v_gene: TRBV7-3
j_gene: TRBJ1-2
CDR3aa: CASSPIGSWDSGGYTF

abundance: -
v_gene: TRBV3-1/TRBV3-2
j_gene: TRBJ1-2
CDR3aa: CASSHSPTGMRYGYTF

abundance: -
v_gene: TRBV27
j_gene: TRBJ2-1
CDR3aa: CASRAGTSGSSYNEQFF